These 13 T cell receptor beta chains came from one sample sequenced in a study of identifying expanded T cells in peripheral blood. The table came from immunoSEQ multiplex PCR; TCRdb's copy has only in-frame clones and leaves some out. The sample has 50,000 to 65,000 clones, around 86% seen once. Sequencing was carried out using blood. These TCRs come from a person aged 18 to 70 in good health.

The chain employs TRBV15 and TRBJ2-3; D is undetermined. The CDR3 has 19 residues. Trimming stripped 0 bases from V and 0 bases from J, with 19 bases between. Germline lookup yields CDR1 LNHNV and CDR2 YYDKDF (reference sequence). Written as DNA, the CDR3 is TGTGCCACCAGCAGAGATTATCAGATGAGAGTTGCGAGCACAGATACGCAGTATTTT. It translates to CATSRDYQMRVASTDTQYF.

Turning to this clone: Other DNA sequences from this sample encode an identical CDR3 as well. The genes are TRBV9 and TRBJ1-2; TRBD1 might be the D (5 bases). The CDR3 spans 15 residues. V was cut by 5 bases and J by 4 bases, with 18 bases left in between. CDR1 is SGDLS, CDR2 YYNGEE, per germline. The CDR3 loop reads CASSGAPGAGYGYTF. CDR3 DNA: TGTGCCAGCAGTGGGGCACCGGGAGCCGGCTATGGCTACACCTTC.

The chain links TRBV21-1 to TRBJ2-2; TRBD2, as called in the table, went unchecked against the DNA. TRBV21-1 constitutes a pseudogene. The CDR3 consists of 15 residues. The CDR3 coding sequence is TGTGCCAGCAGCAAAGCGACTAGCCCCACCGGGGAGCTGTTTTTT. Residues: CASSKATSPTGELFF.

The rearrangement uses TRBV14 and TRBJ1-2; D is unresolved. The CDR3 is 15 amino acids. V dropped 1 base and J dropped 4 bases, with 13 bases sitting between them. Germline values: CDR1 SGHDN, CDR2 FVKESK. The CDR3 spells CASSQGMAASYGYTF. In DNA, the CDR3 is TGTGCCAGCAGCCAAGGAATGGCAGCTTCCTATGGCTACACCTTC.

This clone was detected a few times. The chain employs TRBV20-1 and TRBJ1-1; D is unclear. Trimming removed 0 bases at V and 6 bases at J, with 5 bases between. The CDR3 sequence is 11 residues long. Germline CDR1 is DFQATT and CDR2 is SNEGSKA (reference sequence). This CDR3 reads CSARDVAEAFF. The CDR3, as DNA: TGCAGTGCTAGAGATGTGGCTGAAGCTTTCTTT.

A single count supports this clone. The chain couples TRBV28 to TRBJ2-5; possibly TRBD1 or TRBD2 for D (5 bases each). The CDR3 sequence is 14 residues long. Deletions cut 9 bases from V and 5 bases from J, with 19 bases between. Per germline, CDR1 MDHEN and CDR2 SYDVKM. The CDR3 reads CARSPGPKGETQYF. CDR3 in DNA: TGTGCCAGGAGCCCGGGGCCAAAGGGGGAGACCCAGTACTTC.

The chain employs TRBV5-4 and TRBJ2-2, with TRBD2 as a possible D gene (5 bases). The ends were cut back, 1 base at V and 8 bases at J, with 9 bases in the middle. Germline-derived CDR1 and CDR2 are SGHNT and YYREEE (reference sequence). The CDR3 length is 13 residues. The DNA for the CDR3 is TGTGCCAGCAGCTTGCCCCCGGGGGGGGAGCTGTTTTTT. Translated, it gives CASSLPPGGELFF.

This chain connects TRBV7-9 to TRBJ2-3; perhaps TRBD1 as D (7 bases). The CDR3 totals 15 residues. The germline V gene has CDR1 SEHNR and CDR2 FQNEAQ (reference sequence). The V gene lost 5 bases and the J gene lost 6 bases, with 18 bases spanning the gap. The CDR3 DNA reads as TGTGCCAGCAGCCGAGAGACAGGGAGCGGGGATACGCAGTATTTT. As protein: CASSRETGSGDTQYF.

The chain recombines TRBV7-2 with TRBJ1-2, with a possible D match to TRBD1 (6 bases). V was pared by 5 bases and J by 0 bases, with 13 bases between. Germline loops: CDR1 SGHTA, CDR2 FQGNSA. The CDR3 loop spans 15 amino acids. CDR3 in amino acids: CASSTTTGSNYGYTF. In nucleotides, the CDR3 is TGTGCCAGCAGCACGACGACAGGTTCTAACTATGGCTACACCTTC.

The chain employs TRBV27 and TRBJ2-3; possibly TRBD2 for D (6 bases). V was trimmed by 8 bases and J by 3 bases, leaving 27 bases between them. The CDR3 length is 18 residues. Per the germline V gene, CDR1 is MNHEY and CDR2 is SMNVEV (reference sequence). The CDR3 DNA reads as TGTGCCAGCTCCCCAGGTACGGGAGCGGTGGTGGGAACAGATACGCAGTATTTT. Protein: CASSPGTGAVVGTDTQYF.

The genes are TRBV30 and TRBJ1-2, with unresolved D. The germline V gene has CDR1 GTSNPN and CDR2 SVGIG (reference sequence). This CDR3 is 17 amino acids long. V shed 1 base and J shed 1 base, with 19 bases lying between them. The CDR3 DNA reads TGTGCCTGGAGTGGGGCCGCGGGAGCCGGTATTAACTATGGCTACACCTTC. Translation gives CAWSGAAGAGINYGYTF.

The chain has TRBV2 and TRBJ2-7, with a possible D match to TRBD2 (6 bases). Trimming shortened V by 7 bases and J by 6 bases, and 19 bases separated the two germline ends. The length of the CDR3 is 14 residues. Germline V lookup: CDR1 SNHLY, CDR2 FYNNEI. CDR3 amino acids: CASTPYQGGSEQYF. The CDR3 DNA is TGTGCCAGCACCCCGTATCAGGGAGGTTCCGAGCAGTACTTC.

This sequence joins TRBV6-1 and TRBJ1-5; D is unresolved. CDR1 is MNHNS and CDR2 is SASEGT in the germline V gene. This CDR3 has 14 residues. V gave up 6 bases and J gave up 6 bases, with 15 bases separating them. CDR3 loop: CASSFMSVRQPQHF. CDR3 DNA: TGTGCCAGCAGCTTCATGTCGGTTCGTCAGCCCCAGCATTTT.